Each of the 29 T cell receptor beta chains below was sequenced from the same sample in a study of blood T cell repertoires in COVID-19. This table comes from immunoSEQ multiplex PCR, and its TCRdb copy is limited to in-frame clones, with some not included. This sample carries about 220,000 clones, about four fifths of them seen once, and the ten largest clones take approximately 6.2%. Sequenced input: PBMCs or T cells enriched from blood (not recorded which). These receptors all stem from a woman aged 35 to 49 who had recovered from COVID-19.

A single count supports this clone. The chain has TRBV18 and TRBJ1-1; 7 bases agree with TRBD1. Trimming cost V 3 bases and J 4 bases; bases outside gene matches: 8. The CDR3 sequence is 15 residues long. The germline V gene encodes CDR1 KGHSH and CDR2 LQKENI. The CDR3: CASSPSTGAVTEAFF. In DNA form, the CDR3 reads TGTGCCAGCTCACCTTCAACAGGGGCGGTCACTGAAGCTTTCTTT.

This clone turned up a few times. The chain combines TRBV28 with TRBJ1-2; 7 bases fit TRBD1. CDR1 and CDR2 (germline): MDHEN, SYDVKM. J gave up 5 bases and V 4 bases, and 10 bases lay outside the gene matches. The CDR3 consists of 15 residues. CDR3 DNA: TGTGCCAGCAGTTCTACAGGGGAAGTAGGATATGGCTACACCTTC. Translation: CASSSTGEVGYGYTF.

For the CDR3, the DNA is TGTGCCAGCAGTAACGGGGGGAATCAGCCCCAGCATTTT. As protein: CASSNGGNQPQHF. The chain employs TRBV6-2 or TRBV6-3 and TRBJ1-5; weak D call: TRBD1 (5 bases). CDR1 is MNHEY and CDR2 is SVGEGT in the germline V gene. CDR3 length equals 13 residues. V was clipped by 5 bases and J by 4 bases, with 9 bases between them.

In its sample, this clone was seen a few times. This chain connects TRBV7-9 to TRBJ1-1; D possibly corresponds to TRBD1 (6 bases). Trimming removed 5 bases at V and 4 bases at J, with 14 bases between. This CDR3 is 14 amino acids long. Germline V lookup: CDR1 SEHNR, CDR2 FQNEAQ (reference sequence). CDR3 sequence: CASSQPYRATEAFF. In DNA form, the CDR3 reads TGTGCCAGCAGCCAACCTTACAGGGCCACTGAAGCTTTCTTT.

V usage is TRBV27 and J usage is TRBJ1-2; tentatively, D is TRBD1 (6 bases). Between the trimmed V and J ends, which lost 5 bases and 5 bases, there was a span of 12 bases. The germline V gene encodes CDR1 MNHEY and CDR2 SMNVEV (reference sequence). The CDR3 runs to 13 residues. The CDR3 DNA sequence: TGTGCCAGCAGTCCTCGGACAGCATATGGCTACACCTTC. It encodes CASSPRTAYGYTF.

The V call is TRBV4-2, the J call TRBJ2-2; D is possibly TRBD2 (5 bases). Trimming left V 5 bases short and J 5 bases short, with 9 bases between. Germline CDR1 and CDR2: LGHNA and YNFKEQ. This CDR3 is 13 amino acids long. CDR3: CASSERGTGELFF. In DNA, the CDR3 is TGTGCCAGCAGCGAACGAGGGACCGGGGAGCTGTTTTTT.

The V and J genes are TRBV9 and TRBJ2-1; 9 positions agree with TRBD1. This CDR3 has 15 residues. The J segment lost 6 bases and the V segment lost 3 bases, leaving 7 bases of the junction unmatched. CDR1 and CDR2 from the germline V gene are SGDLS and YYNGEE. DNA of the CDR3: TGTGCCAGCAGCGGAACAGGGGGCGCAGCCAATGAGCAGTTCTTC. Translation gives CASSGTGGAANEQFF.

The gene calls are TRBV7-2 and TRBJ2-7; 11 bases line up with TRBD2. CDR3 size: 15 residues. Germline assignment: CDR1 SGHTA and CDR2 FQGNSA. V lost 1 base and J lost 4; bases outside the gene matches: 3. This chain's CDR3 is CASSLGLAGQYEQYF. CDR3 nucleotide sequence: TGTGCCAGCAGCTTAGGACTAGCGGGACAGTACGAGCAGTACTTC. The full variable domain, in which reference TRBV7-2 and TRBJ2-7 provide the parts outside the CDR3, is GAGVSQSPSNKVTEKGKDVELRCDPISGHTALYWYRQSLGQGLEFLIYFQGNSAPDKSGLPSDRFSAERTGGSVSTLTIQRTQQEDSAVYLCASSLGLAGQYEQYFGPGTRLTVT.

This clone was recorded only once. The chain employs TRBV7-2 and TRBJ2-3, with D possibly TRBD2 on 5 matching bases. Germline V gene data show CDR1 as SGHTA and CDR2 as FQGNSA. Trimming took 1 base from V and 0 from J, leaving 11 bases between them. CDR3 length equals 16 residues. CDR3 sequence reads: CASSLGRPSSTDTQYF. The CDR3, as DNA: TGTGCCAGCAGCTTAGGGAGGCCATCTAGCACAGATACGCAGTATTTT.

This clone was counted once. The chain links TRBV11-3 to TRBJ2-3, with TRBD2 as a possible D gene (6 bases). The CDR3 covers 15 residues. Germline-derived CDR1 and CDR2 are SGHNT and YENEEA. Trimming took 0 bases from V and 1 from J, leaving 8 bases between them. CDR3 residues: CASSLDGSRTDTQYF. The CDR3 nucleotides read TGTGCCAGCAGCTTAGACGGGAGCCGCACAGATACGCAGTATTTT.

The sample holds one count of this clone. V and J are TRBV5-5 and TRBJ1-6, with D uncertain. Trimming took off 1 base at V and 8 bases at J, with 19 bases between the two ends. This CDR3 has 17 residues. CDR1 is SGHKS, CDR2 YYEKEE, per germline (reference sequence). In nucleotides, the CDR3 is TGTGCCAGCAGCTTGAGAATGGACGGAGGGCTGGATTCACCCCTCCACTTT. It translates to CASSLRMDGGLDSPLHF.

The J gene is TRBJ2-3, the V gene TRBV7-2; a weak D match, TRBD2 (6 bases). Between the trimmed V and J ends, which lost 7 bases and 8 bases, there was a span of 16 bases. Germline CDR1 SGHTA, CDR2 FQGNSA. CDR3 size: 13 residues. The DNA of the CDR3 is TGTGCCAGCACCGAAAAGACTAGTGTTACGCAGTATTTT. Its translation: CASTEKTSVTQYF.

As to this clone: Other DNA sequences of this sample code for an identical CDR3. The rearrangement links TRBV19 to TRBJ1-5; TRBD1 matches 10 bases. Germline CDR1 LNHDA, CDR2 SQIVND (reference sequence). V lost 3 bases to trimming and J lost 6 bases; unmatched junction nucleotides: 2. CDR3 length: 14 amino acids. Here the CDR3 reads CASSIGQGGQPQHF. The CDR3 bases are TGTGCCAGTAGTATTGGACAGGGGGGTCAGCCCCAGCATTTT.

The chain joins TRBV7-2 to TRBJ2-5; D is ambiguous. V was trimmed by 3 bases and J by 5 bases, leaving 13 bases between them. Per the germline V gene, CDR1 is SGHTA and CDR2 is FQGNSA. This CDR3 has 14 amino acids. The CDR3 loop reads CASSFDRTRETQYF. The CDR3 DNA is TGTGCCAGCAGCTTTGATAGAACCCGCGAGACCCAGTACTTC.

The CDR3 is CAWEPRQKNYGYTF. Written as DNA, the CDR3 is TGTGCCTGGGAGCCTCGACAGAAGAACTATGGCTACACCTTC. The chain carries TRBV30 and TRBJ1-2; weak D call: TRBD1 (5 bases). V was trimmed by 5 bases and J by 2 bases, leaving 15 bases between them. From germline, CDR1 is GTSNPN and CDR2 SVGIG (reference sequence). The CDR3 length is 14 residues.

The genes are TRBV24-1 and TRBJ2-3; D possibly corresponds to TRBD1 (5 bases). V lost 3 bases and J lost 4, with 13 bases in between. The CDR3 is 15 amino acids. Germline CDR1 KGHDR, CDR2 SFDVKD. As DNA, the CDR3 is TGTGCCACCAGTGATCGGCAGGGTAAACCAGATACGCAGTATTTT. Amino acids: CATSDRQGKPDTQYF.

The gene calls are TRBV7-8 and TRBJ2-7; no firm D call. This CDR3 is 13 amino acids long. CDR1 is SGHVS, CDR2 FQNEAQ, per germline. The V end was cut by 7 bases, the J end by 6 bases, with 16 bases between. Written as DNA, the CDR3 is TGTGCCAGCACCCGAGTCAGTCGCGGCGAGCAGTACTTC. It specifies CASTRVSRGEQYF.

This clone was seen many times. The chain is built from TRBV21-1 and TRBJ1-6. TRBV21-1 is a documented pseudogene. The CDR3 is 20 amino acids. CDR3: CASSKVHRLEASSYNSPLHF. For the CDR3, the DNA is TGTGCCAGCAGCAAAGTCCACCGACTAGAGGCTAGCTCCTATAATTCACCCCTCCACTTT.

The rearrangement uses TRBV7-2 and TRBJ1-5; 8 bases line up with TRBD1. Trimming at V came to 5 bases and at J to 10 bases, leaving 10 bases not matched to a gene. The CDR3 sequence is 14 residues long. CDR1 and CDR2 from the germline V gene are SGHTA and FQGNSA. The CDR3 reads CASSQRQGLAPQHF. The DNA of the CDR3 is TGTGCCAGCAGCCAGAGACAGGGGTTGGCACCCCAGCATTTT. The variable domain in full, completed from reference TRBV7-2 and TRBJ1-5, reads GAGVSQSPSNKVTEKGKDVELRCDPISGHTALYWYRQSLGQGLEFLIYFQGNSAPDKSGLPSDRFSAERTGGSVSTLTIQRTQQEDSAVYLCASSQRQGLAPQHFGDGTRLSIL.

The chain combines TRBV9 with TRBJ1-3; 7 positions match TRBD1. V trimming: 0 bases; J trimming: 2 bases; junction bases outside the gene matches: 2. The CDR3 totals 15 residues. Germline CDR1 SGDLS, CDR2 YYNGEE. CDR3 bases: TGTGCCAGCAGCGTAGGCAGGGGGGCTGGAAACACCATATATTTT. Its protein is CASSVGRGAGNTIYF.

J is TRBJ2-3 and V is TRBV30; 11 bases align to TRBD2. V gave up 1 base and J gave up 4 bases; unmatched junction bases: 22. The length of the CDR3 is 21 residues. Germline V gene lookup returns CDR1 GTSNPN and CDR2 SVGIG (reference sequence). The CDR3 DNA is TGTGCCTGGAGTGGCCCCCCCACGGGACTAGCGGCTCCCGTGGGCGCAGATACGCAGTATTTT. It codes for CAWSGPPTGLAAPVGADTQYF.

The gene calls are TRBV3-1 (or the pseudogene TRBV3-2) and TRBJ2-1; TRBD1 agrees at 9 bases. Germline V gene lookup returns CDR1 LGHDT and CDR2 YNNKEL (reference sequence). The CDR3 extends over 13 amino acids. Unmatched junction bases numbered 2, after V lost 4 bases and J lost 7 bases. The CDR3 is CASSRDRVNEQFF. In nucleotides, the CDR3 is TGTGCCAGCAGCCGGGACAGGGTTAATGAGCAGTTCTTC.

This clone showed up just a few times. The CDR3 DNA follows: TGTGCCAGCAGTCCCGGACAGGGGTGGAACACTGAAGCTTTCTTT. Its translation: CASSPGQGWNTEAFF. The V call is TRBV27, the J call TRBJ1-1; 9 positions agree with TRBD1. Germline CDR1 MNHEY, CDR2 SMNVEV (reference sequence). This CDR3 comprises 15 residues. With V trimmed by 5 bases and J by 1 base, 5 bases remained unmatched.

This clone has just a few counts. V usage is TRBV3-1 (or the pseudogene TRBV3-2) and J usage is TRBJ2-1, with 8 bases fitting TRBD2. V shed 3 bases, J shed 9 bases, and the junction held 7 bases outside the gene matches. Germline V gene lookup returns CDR1 LGHDT and CDR2 YNNKEL (reference sequence). The CDR3 consists of 14 residues. The CDR3 DNA is TGTGCCAGCAGCCAGGTCGGGACTAGTAGTGAGCAGTTCTTC. Protein product: CASSQVGTSSEQFF.

This rearrangement joins TRBV7-2 to TRBJ1-1; D is unresolved. This CDR3 region has 12 residues. Between the trimmed V and J ends, which lost 3 bases and 6 bases, there was a span of 8 bases. Germline lookup yields CDR1 SGHTA and CDR2 FQGNSA. Here the CDR3 DNA reads TGTGCCAGCAGCTTTAGAGTCGCTGAAGCTTTCTTT. Translation gives CASSFRVAEAFF.

This chain joins TRBV29-1 and TRBJ1-4; weak D call: TRBD1 (5 bases). Germline lookup yields CDR1 SQVTM and CDR2 ANQGSEA. Trimming took off 4 bases at V and 8 bases at J, with 14 bases between the two ends. This CDR3 is 13 amino acids long. The chain's CDR3 is CSVGGDPHEKLFF. CDR3 nucleotide sequence: TGCAGCGTTGGGGGGGATCCTCACGAAAAACTGTTTTTT.

CDR3 in amino acids: CASSLGGDGRTEAFF. The CDR3, as DNA: TGTGCCAGCAGCTTGGGGGGGGACGGTCGGACTGAAGCTTTCTTT. V usage is TRBV5-4 and J usage is TRBJ1-1; tentatively, D is TRBD1 (5 bases). This CDR3 contains 15 residues. CDR1 SGHNT and CDR2 YYREEE come from the germline V gene (reference sequence). The germline V and J ends were trimmed by 0 bases and 5 bases, with 14 bases remaining between them.

This clone appeared once. This chain uses TRBV28 with TRBJ1-6; D uncertain. Germline CDR1 reads MDHEN; CDR2 reads SYDVKM. The length of the CDR3 is 18 residues. V lost 1 base and J 0 bases, leaving 13 bases between the germline ends. CDR3 DNA: TGTGCCAGCAGTTTATATCGGAGAACGAGCTCCTATAATTCACCCCTCCACTTT. Amino acid sequence: CASSLYRRTSSYNSPLHF.

The chain employs TRBV6-2 or TRBV6-3 and TRBJ2-5; 7 nucleotides align to TRBD1. The V and J ends lost 5 bases and 2 bases, in that order; junction bases with no gene match: 2. From germline, CDR1 is MNHEY and CDR2 SVGEGT. The CDR3 contains 13 residues. The CDR3 coding sequence is TGTGCCAGCAGTCCACAGGGGCAAGAGACCCAGTACTTC. Protein sequence: CASSPQGQETQYF.